Below, 29 T cell receptor beta chains from the same sample are listed, as sequenced in a study of blood T cells in healthy people across ages (dated by TCRdb to 2014 to 2015). The library was prepared using 5' RACE. TCRdb shows the sequencer as Illumina HiSeq 2500. The second PCR ran for roughly 7 to 12 cycles and used a J-beta primer mix along with a sample-barcoded 5' primer. TCRdb redid the processing of the public reads, applying fastp at Q25 and MiXCR, and retained in-frame beta chains. For every CDR3 protein sequence, its rows merge into one entry that carries the most common genes and DNA. This sample comprises about 780,000 distinct CDR3 sequences, roughly 24% of them detected only once. The top ten clones comprise 3% of the sample. This same sample was also taken into another study, of T cells of mothers and their children.

The sample was blood. Receptor source: a boy between 5 and 17 years old in good health.

The chain employs TRBV6-1 and TRBJ1-2; D is undetermined. Per the germline V gene, CDR1 is MNHNS and CDR2 is SASEGT. The V gene lost 1 base and the J gene lost 7 bases, with 16 bases spanning the gap. This CDR3 region has 15 residues. CDR3 coding DNA: TGTGCCAGCAGTGAAGTGAGGCTCTCGGTAGCTGGCTACACCTTC. It yields the protein CASSEVRLSVAGYTF.

This clonotype has just a few counts. This sequence joins TRBV6-2 or TRBV6-3 and TRBJ2-1, with D perhaps assigned TRBD1 or TRBD2 (5 bases each). Germline V lookup: CDR1 MNHEY, CDR2 SVGEGT. V dropped 7 bases and J dropped 0 bases, with 10 bases sitting between them. This CDR3 region has 14 residues. The CDR3 region has the DNA TGTGCCAGCAAGGGGACCCTCTCCTACAATGAGCAGTTCTTC. Residues: CASKGTLSYNEQFF.

This chain uses TRBV7-9 with TRBJ1-2, with D unresolved. Trimming pared 5 bases from V and 13 bases from J, leaving 14 bases between. Germline V CDR1 and CDR2: SEHNR, FQNEAQ (reference sequence). The CDR3 has 11 amino acids. Here the CDR3 DNA reads TGTGCCAGCAGCCCAGAGGGTGGATTCACCTTC. It specifies CASSPEGGFTF.

The chain has TRBV24-1 and TRBJ2-1, with TRBD1 matching 8 bases. Germline-derived CDR1 and CDR2 are KGHDR and SFDVKD. The CDR3 length is 18 residues. Trimming took 5 bases from V and 0 from J; bases not matched to a gene: 11. DNA for the CDR3: TGTGCCACCAGTGGCAACGCCGGGACAGGTTTCTCCTACAATGAGCAGTTCTTC. Its protein is CATSGNAGTGFSYNEQFF.

J is TRBJ1-6 and V is TRBV12-3 or TRBV12-4; no firm D call. Trimming removed 8 bases from V and 6 bases from J, with 11 bases in between. The CDR3 extends over 13 amino acids. As DNA, the CDR3 is TGTGCCAGCCTCCAGGTCCCTAATTCACCCCTCCACTTT. This sequence encodes CASLQVPNSPLHF.

The rearrangement links TRBV27 to TRBJ1-2; TRBD1 is a possible D gene (5 bases). Deletions cut 5 bases from V and 0 bases from J, with 19 bases between. The CDR3 sequence is 17 residues long. Germline lookup yields CDR1 MNHEY and CDR2 SMNVEV (reference sequence). The CDR3 sequence: CASSIITPGGANYGYTF. CDR3 coding DNA: TGTGCCAGCAGTATTATCACGCCGGGAGGGGCTAACTATGGCTACACCTTC.

In DNA form, the CDR3 reads TGCAGTGCTAGAGATCCTGCAGGGGGGACAGATACGCAGTATTTT. As protein: CSARDPAGGTDTQYF. The V and J genes are TRBV20-1 and TRBJ2-3, with D perhaps TRBD1 (7 bases). The CDR3 has 15 amino acids. Germline V gene lookup returns CDR1 DFQATT and CDR2 SNEGSKA (reference sequence). Trimming took 0 bases from V and 3 from J, leaving 13 bases between them.

V usage is TRBV10-3 and J usage is TRBJ2-5; either TRBD1 or TRBD2 may supply D (5 bases each). Germline V CDR1 and CDR2: ENHRY, SYGVKD. This CDR3 has 16 amino acids. V dropped 10 bases and J dropped 1 base, with 22 bases sitting between them. For the CDR3, the DNA is TGTGCCACCCGTGGACTCGGGACGGACTTCCAAGAGACCCAGTACTTC. It translates to CATRGLGTDFQETQYF.

DNA of the CDR3: TGCGCCAGCCGCACCTTTAGCGGGGAGGAACAGACCCAGTACTTC. Amino acids: CASRTFSGEEQTQYF. The chain carries TRBV5-1 and TRBJ2-5, with TRBD2 matching 8 bases. CDR3 length: 15 amino acids. V gave up 7 bases and J gave up 6 bases; unmatched junction bases: 14. The germline V gene encodes CDR1 SGHRS and CDR2 YFSETQ.

A few counts support this clonotype. The genes are TRBV20-1 and TRBJ2-1, with D maybe TRBD1 (6 bases). The CDR3 is 15 amino acids. The germline CDR1 and CDR2 sequences are DFQATT and SNEGSKA (reference sequence). Trimming cost V 4 bases and J 4 bases, with 17 bases left between them. This CDR3 is CSATRDTLIYNEQFF. CDR3 DNA sequence: TGCAGTGCTACCCGGGACACCCTAATTTACAATGAGCAGTTCTTC.

This clonotype was detected only a few times. The CDR3 reads CASRDFRDRVDNEQFF. Here the CDR3 DNA reads TGTGCCAGCAGGGACTTTAGGGACAGAGTCGACAATGAGCAGTTCTTC. This rearrangement joins TRBV28 to TRBJ2-5; 7 nucleotides align to TRBD1. Gene TRBJ2-1 matches the end of the DNA better, so the J call may be wrong. The CDR3 is 16 amino acids. Germline V lookup: CDR1 MDHEN, CDR2 SYDVKM.

CDR3 sequence (DNA): TGTGCCAGCCGGTTGGGGGAGAACACTGAAGCTTTCTTT. This encodes CASRLGENTEAFF. V and J are TRBV18 and TRBJ1-1, with TRBD1 as a possible D gene (5 bases). V was pared by 8 bases and J by 1 base, with 11 bases between. Germline values: CDR1 KGHSH, CDR2 LQKENI. The CDR3 consists of 13 residues.

This chain joins TRBV5-1 and TRBJ2-7, with no clear D. Germline values: CDR1 SGHRS, CDR2 YFSETQ. The V gene lost 4 bases and the J gene lost 6 bases, with 17 bases spanning the gap. The CDR3 runs to 14 residues. As DNA, the CDR3 is TGCGCCAGCAGCGTGGACCTCGCCCCCTTCGAGCAGTACTTC. Amino acids: CASSVDLAPFEQYF.

This clonotype was counted between two and nine times. The V and J genes are TRBV14 and TRBJ2-3, with D uncertain. The V end was cut by 4 bases, the J end by 6 bases, with 11 bases between. This CDR3 is built from 13 residues. CDR1 SGHDN and CDR2 FVKESK come from the germline V gene. The CDR3 reads CASSRYARDTQYF. The CDR3 DNA is TGTGCCAGCAGCCGATATGCCCGGGATACGCAGTATTTT.

V gene TRBV2 combines with J gene TRBJ2-1; D not resolved. V was clipped by 11 bases and J by 8 bases, with 10 bases between them. Germline V gene data show CDR1 as SNHLY and CDR2 as FYNNEI. The CDR3 is made up of 10 amino acids. CDR3 loop: CAPTQYEQFF. DNA of the CDR3: TGTGCCCCTACGCAGTATGAGCAGTTCTTC.

The V call is TRBV27, the J call TRBJ2-5, with D unresolved. Gene TRBJ2-1 matches the end of the DNA better, so the J call may be wrong. Germline-derived CDR1 and CDR2 are MNHEY and SMNVEV (reference sequence). The CDR3 extends over 11 amino acids. CDR3 DNA sequence: TGTGCCAGCAGTTTAAACAGTGAGCAGTTCTTC. Protein: CASSLNSEQFF.

The CDR3 spells CASSESNRGSYEQYF. The DNA for the CDR3 is TGCGCCAGCAGTGAGTCAAACAGGGGATCCTACGAGCAGTACTTC. The rearrangement links TRBV10-2 to TRBJ2-7; TRBD1 matches 7 bases. From germline, CDR1 is WSHSY and CDR2 SAAADI. The CDR3 totals 15 residues. V was clipped by 0 bases and J by 1 base; unmatched bases: 3.

The chain is built from TRBV7-9 and TRBJ1-2; no definite D call. Between the trimmed V and J ends, which lost 0 bases and 8 bases, there was a span of 4 bases. This CDR3 region has 11 residues. Germline V CDR1 and CDR2: SEHNR, FQNEAQ (reference sequence). The DNA for the CDR3 is TGTGCCAGCAGCTTAGCGCAGGGCTACACCTTC. This codes for CASSLAQGYTF.

CDR3 DNA: TGCAGTGCCTCATTTGCAGTCTTCTCCTACGAGCAGTACTTC. Its protein product is CSASFAVFSYEQYF. The V gene is TRBV20-1, the J gene TRBJ2-7, with no clear D. The length of the CDR3 is 14 residues. From germline, CDR1 is DFQATT and CDR2 SNEGSKA (reference sequence). The V end was cut by 6 bases, the J end by 0 bases, with 15 bases between.

The chain recombines TRBV6-1 with TRBJ2-3; 12 bases match TRBD1. V was clipped by 4 bases and J by 6 bases; unmatched bases: 5. The CDR3 has 15 amino acids. Per germline, CDR1 MNHNS and CDR2 SASEGT. In nucleotides, the CDR3 is TGTGCCAGCAGTGTTTGGGACAGGGGGCACGATACGCAGTATTTT. This gives the protein CASSVWDRGHDTQYF.

Here the CDR3 reads CASSLGSEGPQHF. The CDR3 region has the DNA TGTGCCAGCAGCTTGGGTTCTGAGGGGCCCCAGCATTTT. V and J are TRBV5-5 and TRBJ1-5; D is ambiguous. Germline loops: CDR1 SGHKS, CDR2 YYEKEE (reference sequence). CDR3 length: 13 amino acids. V lost 0 bases and J 9 bases, leaving 10 bases between the germline ends.

V is TRBV5-1 and J is TRBJ1-1; possible D gene TRBD1, 5 bases. The CDR3 spans 17 residues. The germline gives CDR1 SGHRS, CDR2 YFSETQ. The V gene lost 1 base and the J gene lost 3 bases, with 19 bases spanning the gap. The CDR3 bases are TGCGCCAGCAGCTTGCTTTGGGGGAACTACGGGGACACTGAAGCTTTCTTT. It encodes CASSLLWGNYGDTEAFF.

The chain's CDR3 is CASSSQVNEQFF. CDR3 in DNA: TGTGCCAGCAGCTCGCAGGTCAATGAGCAGTTCTTC. The rearrangement joins TRBV7-6 to TRBJ2-1, with D unresolved. The germline CDR1 and CDR2 sequences are SGHVS and FNYEAQ. The CDR3 has 12 amino acids. V was pared by 4 bases and J by 6 bases, with 7 bases between.

The genes are TRBV20-1 and TRBJ2-4, with a tentative D call TRBD2 (6 bases). CDR3 length: 14 residues. V lost 3 bases and J 0 bases, leaving 9 bases between the germline ends. Germline lookup yields CDR1 DFQATT and CDR2 SNEGSKA (reference sequence). CDR3 sequence: CSARERVAKNIQYF. CDR3 nucleotide sequence: TGCAGTGCTAGGGAGCGGGTAGCCAAAAACATTCAGTACTTC.

This clonotype was detected a few times. The chain employs TRBV3-1 and TRBJ1-5; D gene unclear. The CDR3 runs 15 residues. The germline gives CDR1 LGHDT, CDR2 YNNKEL (reference sequence). The V gene lost 4 bases and the J gene lost 0 bases, with 10 bases spanning the gap. DNA of the CDR3: TGTGCCAGCAGCCCGGCCCATGATAGCAATCAGCCCCAGCATTTT. It specifies CASSPAHDSNQPQHF.

This clonotype was seen at least ten times. This rearrangement joins TRBV4-1 to TRBJ1-4, with TRBD1 matching 7 bases. With 3 bases clipped from V and 4 bases from J, the junction kept 8 bases outside the gene matches. Germline V gives CDR1 MGHRA, CDR2 YSYEKL. The length of the CDR3 is 16 residues. CDR3 sequence reads: CASSQDPGQLNEKLFF. As DNA, the CDR3 is TGCGCCAGCAGCCAGGATCCGGGACAGCTTAATGAAAAACTGTTTTTT.

The chain has TRBV11-2 and TRBJ2-7; D is uncertain. The CDR3 covers 12 residues. CDR1 is SGHAT, CDR2 FQNNGV, per germline. The germline V and J ends were trimmed by 5 bases and 5 bases, with 10 bases remaining between them. CDR3: CASSLRTHEQYF. The CDR3 region has the DNA TGTGCCAGCAGCCTAAGGACCCACGAGCAGTACTTC.

This clonotype was seen repeatedly, ten times or more. The chain links TRBV11-2 to TRBJ2-4; D is perhaps TRBD2 (6 bases). With 5 bases removed from V and 1 base from J, the gap between germline ends came to 12 bases. The CDR3 is made up of 15 amino acids. Germline V gene data show CDR1 as SGHAT and CDR2 as FQNNGV. CDR3 in DNA: TGTGCCAGCAGCGTCTTGGGGAGGGCCAAAAACATTCAGTACTTC. Translated: CASSVLGRAKNIQYF.

The V call is TRBV6-1, the J call TRBJ2-5, with D tentatively TRBD1 (6 bases). CDR3 length: 13 residues. CDR1 and CDR2 from the germline V gene are MNHNS and SASEGT. The ends were cut back, 4 bases at V and 2 bases at J, with 8 bases in the middle. The CDR3, as DNA: TGTGCCAGCAGTGGACAGGATCAAGAGACCCAGTACTTC. Translated: CASSGQDQETQYF.